This T cell receptor (beta chain) was retrieved from a study of T-cell memory formation after mild COVID-19. J lost 9 bases, V lost 5 bases, and 10 bases had no gene match. Germline CDR1 SEHNR, CDR2 FQNEAQ (reference sequence). This CDR3 comprises 16 residues. One entry per CDR3 protein results from TCRdb running MiXCR on the 5' RACE reads. The data show 150,000 or so distinct CDR3 sequences, around a third seen once. This clonotype was found a few times. The TCR sequence derives from an adult woman who had mild COVID-19 (a few samples of this study predate the infection). Cell type and time point are not known. Input material: PBMCs or a T cell subset sorted from them (not recorded which). The J gene is TRBJ2-1, the V gene TRBV7-9, with 13 bases aligning to TRBD2. CDR3 nucleotide sequence: TGTGCCAGCAGCCCTAGGACTAGCGGGGGCGGCGTTGAGCAGTTCTTC. Amino acid sequence: CASSPRTSGGGVEQFF. Based on the CDR3 plus reference TRBV7-9 and TRBJ2-1, the full variable domain is DTGVSQNPRHKITKRGQNVTFRCDPISEHNRLYWYRQTLGQGPEFLTYFQNEAQLEKSRLLSDRFSAERPKGSFSTLEIQRTEQGDSAMYLCASSPRTSGGGVEQFFGPGTRLTVL.